Presented here are 2 T cell receptor beta chains from one specimen sequenced in a study of early stage breast cancer tumors. Clones were read by immunoSEQ multiplex PCR, and TCRdb kept only the in-frame ones, dropping some. The repertoire holds around 41,000 clones, with around 69% as singletons. The sequencing sample was made of blood. The receptors shown here come from a person in their fifties with breast cancer.

The chain is built from TRBV5-1 and TRBJ1-2, with 7 bases aligning to TRBD1. J was trimmed by 4 bases and V by 2 bases; bases with no gene match: 20. The germline gives CDR1 SGHRS, CDR2 YFSETQ. This CDR3 has 19 residues. Here the CDR3 DNA reads TGCGCCAGCAGCTTTAACCCTACAGGGGAGCTAATCAAATCCTATGGCTACACCTTC. It yields the protein CASSFNPTGELIKSYGYTF.

The V gene is TRBV27, the J gene TRBJ2-2; 12 positions agree with TRBD2. The V segment lost 5 bases and the J segment 5 bases; nucleotides outside the gene matches: 3. Germline-derived CDR1 and CDR2 are MNHEY and SMNVEV (reference sequence). The CDR3 spans 15 residues. As DNA, the CDR3 is TGTGCCAGCAGTCTGACTAGCGGGAGTACCGGGGAGCTGTTTTTT. Translating gives CASSLTSGSTGELFF.